This T cell receptor beta chain was obtained from a study of blood T cell repertoires in COVID-19. Clones were read by immunoSEQ multiplex PCR, and TCRdb kept only the in-frame ones, dropping some. The sample contains some 290,000 clones, 90% of which appear only once. Germline V gene data show CDR1 as SNHLY and CDR2 as FYNNEI. V was clipped by 5 bases and J by 7 bases, with 21 bases between them. The CDR3 spans 15 residues. Sequenced material: PBMCs or T cells enriched from blood (not recorded which). The receptor was isolated from a woman aged 30 to 39 who had been exposed to COVID-19. V usage is TRBV2 and J usage is TRBJ2-7; D possibly corresponds to TRBD1 (6 bases). CDR3 nucleotides: TGTGCCAGCAGTTTGGCCACAGGGCTTAAGAGGGAGCAGTACTTC. Translation: CASSLATGLKREQYF.